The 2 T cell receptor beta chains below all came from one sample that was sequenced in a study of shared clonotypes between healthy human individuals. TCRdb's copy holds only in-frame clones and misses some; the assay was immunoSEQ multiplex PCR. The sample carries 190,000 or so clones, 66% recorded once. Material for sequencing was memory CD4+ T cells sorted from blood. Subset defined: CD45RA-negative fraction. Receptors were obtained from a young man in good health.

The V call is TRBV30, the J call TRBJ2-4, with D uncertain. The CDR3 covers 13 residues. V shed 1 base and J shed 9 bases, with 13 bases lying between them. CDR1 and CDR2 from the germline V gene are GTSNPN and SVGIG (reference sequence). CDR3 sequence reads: CAWSEGIQGIQYF. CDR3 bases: TGTGCCTGGAGTGAAGGGATTCAAGGCATTCAGTACTTC.

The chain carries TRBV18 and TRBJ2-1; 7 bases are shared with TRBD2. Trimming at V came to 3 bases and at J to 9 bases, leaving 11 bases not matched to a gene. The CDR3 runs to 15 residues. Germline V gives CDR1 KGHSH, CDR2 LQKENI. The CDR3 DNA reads TGTGCCAGCTCACCCCATGCTAGAGGGAGGGGTGAGCAGTTCTTC. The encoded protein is CASSPHARGRGEQFF.